What follows describes a single TCR beta chain. What it binds is not known. Donors underwent one heparinised blood draw, about 110 mL on average. The data belong to a study of beta chain features in type 1 diabetes. Study-wide findings and caveats: There was a moderate but significant shortening of TCRB CDR3s in all four CD4+ subsets of Type 1 diabetes patients.

Every bit of the isolated RNA underwent reverse transcription, so sequencing read expressed TCRB transcripts. TCRdb's copy holds only in-frame clones and misses some; the assay was immunoSEQ multiplex PCR. The sample consists of 150,000 to 200,000 clones, 50% to 70% of them appearing once. Germline V gene sequence: CDR1 SQVTM, CDR2 ANQGSEA. The CDR3 has 11 residues. The sequencing input was naive CD4+ T cells from blood. The receptor's source is a man aged 30 to 39 with type 1 diabetes. The rearrangement joins TRBV29-1 to TRBJ2-1; 9 positions agree with TRBD1. The chain's CDR3 is CTGQGKAEQFF. The CDR3 coding sequence is TGCACCGGACAGGGGAAGGCTGAGCAGTTCTTC.